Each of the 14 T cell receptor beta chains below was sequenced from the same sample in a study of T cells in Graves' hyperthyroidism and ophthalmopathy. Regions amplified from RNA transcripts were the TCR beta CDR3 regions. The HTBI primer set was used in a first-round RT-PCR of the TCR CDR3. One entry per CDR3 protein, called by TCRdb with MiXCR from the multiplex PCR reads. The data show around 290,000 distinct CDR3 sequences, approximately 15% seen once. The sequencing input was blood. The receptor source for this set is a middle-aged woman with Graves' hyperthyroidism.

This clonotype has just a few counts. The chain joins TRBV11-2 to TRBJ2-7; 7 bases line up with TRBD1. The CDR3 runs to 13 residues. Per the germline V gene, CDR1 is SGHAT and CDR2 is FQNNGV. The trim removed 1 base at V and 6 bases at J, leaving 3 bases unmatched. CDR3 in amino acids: CASSLGGTAEQYF. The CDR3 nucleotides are TGTGCCAGCAGCTTAGGAGGGACAGCCGAGCAGTACTTC.

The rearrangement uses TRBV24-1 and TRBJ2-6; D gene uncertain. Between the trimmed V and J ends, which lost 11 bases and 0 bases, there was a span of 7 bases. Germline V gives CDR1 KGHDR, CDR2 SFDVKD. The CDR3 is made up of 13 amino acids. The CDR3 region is CAIQSSGANVLTF. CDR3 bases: TGTGCCATACAAAGCTCTGGGGCCAACGTCCTGACTTTC.

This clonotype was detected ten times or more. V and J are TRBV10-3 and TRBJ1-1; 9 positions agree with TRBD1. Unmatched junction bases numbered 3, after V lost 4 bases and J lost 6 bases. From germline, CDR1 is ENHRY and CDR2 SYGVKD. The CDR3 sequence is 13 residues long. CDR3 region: CAISGTGESEAFF. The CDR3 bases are TGTGCCATCAGTGGGACAGGGGAGTCTGAAGCTTTCTTT.

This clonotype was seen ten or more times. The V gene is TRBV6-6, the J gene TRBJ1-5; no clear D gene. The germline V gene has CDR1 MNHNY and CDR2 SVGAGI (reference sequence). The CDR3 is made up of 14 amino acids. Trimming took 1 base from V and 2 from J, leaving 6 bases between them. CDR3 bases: TGTGCCAGCAGTTACTTTTCGGGCAATCAGCCCCAGCATTTT. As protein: CASSYFSGNQPQHF.

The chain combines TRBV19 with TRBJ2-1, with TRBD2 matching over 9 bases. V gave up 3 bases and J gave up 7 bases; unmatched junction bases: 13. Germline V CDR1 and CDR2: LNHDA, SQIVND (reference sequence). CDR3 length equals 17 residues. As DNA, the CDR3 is TGTGCCAGTAGTATTTCACTCTGGCGGGAGGGGAATAATGAGCAGTTCTTC. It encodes CASSISLWREGNNEQFF.

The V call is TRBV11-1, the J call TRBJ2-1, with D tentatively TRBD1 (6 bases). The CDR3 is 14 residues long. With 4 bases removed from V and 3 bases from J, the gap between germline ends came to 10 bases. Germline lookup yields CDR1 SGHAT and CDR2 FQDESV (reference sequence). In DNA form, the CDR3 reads TGTGCCAGCAGCTCACAGGGTTACTACAATGAGCAGTTCTTC. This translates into CASSSQGYYNEQFF.

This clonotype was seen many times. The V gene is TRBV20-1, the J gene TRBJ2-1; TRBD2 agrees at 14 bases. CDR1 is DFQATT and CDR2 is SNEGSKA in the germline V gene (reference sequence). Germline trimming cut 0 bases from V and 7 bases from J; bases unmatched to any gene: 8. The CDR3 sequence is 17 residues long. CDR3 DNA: TGCAGTGCTAGAGATCGACTAGCGGGAGGGCCAGGAAATGAGCAGTTCTTC. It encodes CSARDRLAGGPGNEQFF.

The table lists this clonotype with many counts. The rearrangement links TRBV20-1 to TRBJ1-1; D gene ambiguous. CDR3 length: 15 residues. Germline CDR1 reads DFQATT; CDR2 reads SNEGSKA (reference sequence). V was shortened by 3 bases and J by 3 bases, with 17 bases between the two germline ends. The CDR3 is CSASPQRVGYTEAFF. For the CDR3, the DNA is TGCAGTGCTAGCCCGCAAAGGGTGGGGTACACTGAAGCTTTCTTT.

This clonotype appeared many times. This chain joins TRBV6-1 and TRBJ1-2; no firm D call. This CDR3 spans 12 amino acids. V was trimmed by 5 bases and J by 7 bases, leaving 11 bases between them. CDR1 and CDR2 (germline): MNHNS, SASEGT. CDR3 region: CASSPGWSGYTF. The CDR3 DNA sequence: TGTGCCAGCAGTCCTGGGTGGAGTGGCTACACCTTC.

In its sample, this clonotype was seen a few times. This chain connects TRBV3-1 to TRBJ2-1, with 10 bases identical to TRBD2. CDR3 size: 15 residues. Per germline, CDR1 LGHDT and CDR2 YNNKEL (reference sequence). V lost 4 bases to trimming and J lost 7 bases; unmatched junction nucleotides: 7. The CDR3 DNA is TGTGCCAGCAGCCGTGGAGCGGGAGGGAGTAATGAGCAGTTCTTC. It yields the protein CASSRGAGGSNEQFF.

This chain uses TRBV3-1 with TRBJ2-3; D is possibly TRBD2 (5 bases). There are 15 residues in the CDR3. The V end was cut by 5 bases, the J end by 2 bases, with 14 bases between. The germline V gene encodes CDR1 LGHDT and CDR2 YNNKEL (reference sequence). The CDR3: CASSFVGVVTDTQYF. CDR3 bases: TGTGCCAGCAGCTTCGTCGGGGTCGTCACAGATACGCAGTATTTT.

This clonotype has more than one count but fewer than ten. CDR3 residues: CASSLDRENEKLFF. CDR3 coding DNA: TGCGCCAGCAGCTTGGACAGAGAAAATGAAAAACTGTTTTTT. The chain recombines TRBV5-1 with TRBJ1-4, with unresolved D. Trimming pared 0 bases from V and 5 bases from J, leaving 8 bases between. CDR3 length equals 14 residues. CDR1 and CDR2 from the germline V gene are SGHRS and YFSETQ.

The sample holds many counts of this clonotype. CDR3 coding DNA: TGTGCCAGCAGTTACGGGCCAGGGCCCTACGAGCAGTACTTC. This sequence encodes CASSYGPGPYEQYF. The chain has TRBV6-1 and TRBJ2-7; a weak D match, TRBD1 (5 bases). The CDR3 length is 14 residues. The V end lost 5 bases, the J end lost 2 bases, and 13 bases lay between the germline ends. Germline V lookup: CDR1 MNHNS, CDR2 SASEGT.

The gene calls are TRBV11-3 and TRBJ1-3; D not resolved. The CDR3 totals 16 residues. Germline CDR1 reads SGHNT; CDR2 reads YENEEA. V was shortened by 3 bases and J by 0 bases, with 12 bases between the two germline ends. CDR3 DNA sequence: TGTGCCAGCAGCTTGAAGTCGACGGACTCTGGAAACACCATATATTTT. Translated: CASSLKSTDSGNTIYF.